This TCR beta chain emerged from a study of cytomegalovirus exposure and HLA in healthy donors. Study information: Falling in the Caucasian-associated ancestry cluster were about 80% of about 400 genotyped donors.

With regard to this clone: Its antigen is undetermined.

Study-level findings and limits: Likely technical artifact: a cluster of highly shared sequence variants.

60 Vbeta and 13 Jbeta primers were used in PCR. The protocol was immunoSEQ multiplex PCR, while the TCRdb copy is restricted to in-frame clones and leaves out a portion. Of 75,000 to 100,000 clones in the sample, about two thirds were seen once. Sequences were obtained from PBMCs. The TCR sequence derives from a man aged 60 to 69 in good health and CMV-seronegative.

The CDR3 DNA sequence: TGTGCCAGCAGCTCAGGGGACAGCCTCTATAATTCACCCCTCCACTTT. Translating gives CASSSGDSLYNSPLHF. The V call is TRBV7-2, the J call TRBJ1-6; 7 positions agree with TRBD1. V dropped 4 bases and J dropped 3; count of bases not matched to a gene: 6. The length of the CDR3 is 16 residues. Germline lookup yields CDR1 SGHTA and CDR2 FQGNSA. Full variable domain (missing parts from reference TRBV7-2 and TRBJ1-6): GAGVSQSPSNKVTEKGKDVELRCDPISGHTALYWYRQSLGQGLEFLIYFQGNSAPDKSGLPSDRFSAERTGGSVSTLTIQRTQQEDSAVYLCASSSGDSLYNSPLHFGNGTRLTVT.